A single T cell receptor (beta chain) is shown here with its context. This clone's antigen is unknown. The record has no base qualities; no much larger clone is one base away. From the germline V gene, CDR1 is MNHEY and CDR2 is SVGAGI. The CDR3 measures 13 amino acids from cysteine to phenylalanine. Only the CDR3 region is kept as DNA, spanning 39 bases read in frame from base 1. The V and J ends are trimmed by 2 bases and 9 bases, leaving 13 bases between them. This record comes from a study of T cell repertoires in cytomegalovirus infection (dated by TCRdb to the late 2010s). Turning to the overall study: The HLA type of each donor mattered for the analysis, because public TCR beta signatures pointed to carriage of CMV infection along with the matching HLA type. The paper's findings and limits, for the study overall: In both this cohort and an independent roughly 330-donor cohort, the cumulative frequency of public TCR beta family members distinguished carriers of CMV infection plus the relevant HLA type. The ex vivo response was dominated by HLA-C-restricted CMV-specific TCR beta clonotypes, which also provided the single most frequent clonotype in two of eight donors.

The instrument given in TCRdb is Illumina HiSeq 1500. TCRdb's own reprocessing of the public reads used fastp at Q25 and MiXCR and kept productive beta chains. Each CDR3 protein appears once, grouped with its most common genes and DNA. This sample holds about 160,000 distinct CDR3 sequences; under 20% were observed only once. The ten largest clones take up approximately 18% of the sample. The sequencing input was CD8+ T cells from PBMCs. The receptor was derived from a human donor in good health (CMV status not recorded). Some clones in this sample may be carry-over from other donors' samples. Recombination linked TRBV6-5 to TRBJ1-2, with the D gene too uncertain to name. The CDR3 here reads CASSYGPTRSYTF. Read as DNA, the sequence is TGTGCCAGCAGTTACGGACCAACTAGAAGCTACACCTTC.